The clone carrying this T cell receptor (beta chain) was seen more than once but under ten times. Its antigen is unknown. The entry originates in a study of T cell repertoires in cytomegalovirus infection. Study summary: In public TCR beta signatures, there were indications of both CMV infection and matching HLA type.

Points from the study as a whole: Clonotypes of TCR beta that were HLA-C-restricted and CMV-specific dominated the ex vivo response.

TCRdb ran MiXCR on the reads and lists one entry per CDR3 protein. There are around 530,000 distinct CDR3 sequences in the sample; about a quarter occur only once, and roughly 13% lies in the top ten. J was trimmed by 11 bases and V by 4 bases; bases with no gene match: 6. Germline CDR1 is SGHTA and CDR2 is FQGNSA. The length of the CDR3 is 14 residues. This chain links TRBV7-2 with TRBJ2-6, with 9 bases lining up with TRBD1. Sequenced sample: PBMCs. This sequence was found in a human donor in good health (CMV status not recorded). Some clones in this sample may be carry-over from other donors' samples. The CDR3 DNA reads TGTGCCAGCAGCTGGGACAGGGATCTCTACGTCCTGACTTTC. It translates to CASSWDRDLYVLTF.